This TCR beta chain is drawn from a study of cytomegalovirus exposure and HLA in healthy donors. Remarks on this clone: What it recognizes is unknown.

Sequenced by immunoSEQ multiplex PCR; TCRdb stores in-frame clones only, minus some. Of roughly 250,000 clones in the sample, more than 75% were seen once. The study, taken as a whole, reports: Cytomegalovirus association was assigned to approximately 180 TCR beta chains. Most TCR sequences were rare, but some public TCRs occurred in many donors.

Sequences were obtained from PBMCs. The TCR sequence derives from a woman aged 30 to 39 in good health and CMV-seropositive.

Here the CDR3 DNA reads TGTGCCTGGGCCGGACTAGCGGTCACCGGGGAGCTGTTTTTT. It specifies CAWAGLAVTGELFF. The V call is TRBV30, the J call TRBJ2-2, with 10 positions matching TRBD2. Germline assignment: CDR1 GTSNPN and CDR2 SVGIG (reference sequence). The CDR3 contains 14 residues. V shed 5 bases, J shed 4 bases, and the junction held 4 bases outside the gene matches. The full variable domain, completed using reference TRBV30 and TRBJ2-2, is SQTIHQWPATLVQPVGSPLSLECTVEGTSNPNLYWYRQAAGRGLQLLFYSVGIGQISSEVPQNLSASRPQDRQFILSSKKLLLSDSGFYLCAWAGLAVTGELFFGEGSRLTVL.